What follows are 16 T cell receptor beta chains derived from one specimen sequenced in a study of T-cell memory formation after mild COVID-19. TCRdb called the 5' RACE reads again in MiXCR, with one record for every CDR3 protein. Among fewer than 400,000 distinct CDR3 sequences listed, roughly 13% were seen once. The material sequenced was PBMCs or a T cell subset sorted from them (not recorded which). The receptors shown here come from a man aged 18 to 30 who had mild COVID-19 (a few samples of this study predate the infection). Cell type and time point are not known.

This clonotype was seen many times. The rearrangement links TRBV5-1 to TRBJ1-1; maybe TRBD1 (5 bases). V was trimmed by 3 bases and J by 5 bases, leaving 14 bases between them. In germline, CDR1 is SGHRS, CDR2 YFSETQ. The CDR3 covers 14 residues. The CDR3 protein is CASSSAGRETEAFF. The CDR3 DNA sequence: TGCGCCAGCAGCTCGGCAGGGCGAGAGACTGAAGCTTTCTTT.

CDR3 protein: CASSPTGGGVETQYF. CDR3 in DNA: TGCGCCAGCAGCCCTACGGGGGGGGGTGTAGAGACCCAGTACTTC. The chain combines TRBV4-1 with TRBJ2-5; TRBD2 agrees at 8 bases. CDR1 and CDR2 from the germline V gene are MGHRA and YSYEKL. Unmatched junction bases numbered 8, after V lost 4 bases and J lost 4 bases. There are 15 residues in the CDR3.

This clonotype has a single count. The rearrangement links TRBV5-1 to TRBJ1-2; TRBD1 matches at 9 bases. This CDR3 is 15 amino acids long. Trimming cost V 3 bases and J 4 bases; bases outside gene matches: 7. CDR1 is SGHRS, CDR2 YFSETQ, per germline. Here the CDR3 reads CASSYGDRDVYGYTF. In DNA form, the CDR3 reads TGCGCCAGCAGCTACGGGGACAGGGATGTCTATGGCTACACCTTC.

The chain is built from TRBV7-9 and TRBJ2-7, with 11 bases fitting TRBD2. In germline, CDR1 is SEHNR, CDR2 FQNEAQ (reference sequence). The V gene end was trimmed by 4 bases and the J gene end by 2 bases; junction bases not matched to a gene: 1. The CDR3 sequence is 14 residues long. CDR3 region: CASSYSGGAYEQYF. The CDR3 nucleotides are TGTGCCAGCAGCTATAGCGGGGGGGCCTACGAGCAGTACTTC.

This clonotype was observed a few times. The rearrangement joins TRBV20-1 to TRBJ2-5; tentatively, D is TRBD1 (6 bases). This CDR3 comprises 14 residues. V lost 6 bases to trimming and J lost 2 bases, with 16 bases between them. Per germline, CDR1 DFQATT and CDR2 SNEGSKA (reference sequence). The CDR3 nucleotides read TGCAGTGCCAGTGCGGACAGCACGCAAGAGACCCAGTACTTC. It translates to CSASADSTQETQYF.

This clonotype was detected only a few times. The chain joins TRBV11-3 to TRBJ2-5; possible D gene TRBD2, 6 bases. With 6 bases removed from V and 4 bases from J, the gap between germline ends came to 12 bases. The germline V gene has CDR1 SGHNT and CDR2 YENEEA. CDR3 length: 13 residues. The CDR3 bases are TGTGCCAGCAGTCAGGGAGGTGGAGAGACCCAGTACTTC. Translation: CASSQGGGETQYF.

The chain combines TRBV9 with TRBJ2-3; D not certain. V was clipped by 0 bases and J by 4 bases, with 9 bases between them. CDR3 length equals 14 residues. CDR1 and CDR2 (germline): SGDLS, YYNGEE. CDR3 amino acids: CASSVVVWPDTQYF. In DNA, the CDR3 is TGTGCCAGCAGCGTAGTCGTTTGGCCAGATACGCAGTATTTT.

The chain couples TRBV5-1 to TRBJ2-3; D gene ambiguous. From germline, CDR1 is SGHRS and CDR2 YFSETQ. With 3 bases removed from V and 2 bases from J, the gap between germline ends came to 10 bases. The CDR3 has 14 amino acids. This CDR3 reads CASSSRSNTDTQYF. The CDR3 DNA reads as TGCGCCAGCAGCTCCCGTAGCAACACAGATACGCAGTATTTT.

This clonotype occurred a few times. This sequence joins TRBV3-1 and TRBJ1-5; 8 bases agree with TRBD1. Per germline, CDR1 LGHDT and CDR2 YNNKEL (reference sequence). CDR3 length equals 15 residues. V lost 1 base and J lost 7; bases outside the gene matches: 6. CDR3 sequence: CASSQGRGPEQPQHF. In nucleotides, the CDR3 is TGTGCCAGCAGCCAAGGCAGGGGGCCGGAGCAGCCCCAGCATTTT.

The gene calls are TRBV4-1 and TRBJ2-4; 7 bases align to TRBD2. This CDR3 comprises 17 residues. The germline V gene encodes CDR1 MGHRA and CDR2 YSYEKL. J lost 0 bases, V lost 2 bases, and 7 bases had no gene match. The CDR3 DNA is TGCGCCAGCAGCCAATCCCAAGCGGGGATAGCCAAAAACATTCAGTACTTC. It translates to CASSQSQAGIAKNIQYF.

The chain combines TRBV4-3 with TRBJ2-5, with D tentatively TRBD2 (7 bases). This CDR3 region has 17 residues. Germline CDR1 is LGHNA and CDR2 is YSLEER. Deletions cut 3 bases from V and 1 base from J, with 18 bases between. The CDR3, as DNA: TGCGCCAGCAGCCAGGGTTCGGGGGGCGTGATCCAAGAGACCCAGTACTTC. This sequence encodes CASSQGSGGVIQETQYF.

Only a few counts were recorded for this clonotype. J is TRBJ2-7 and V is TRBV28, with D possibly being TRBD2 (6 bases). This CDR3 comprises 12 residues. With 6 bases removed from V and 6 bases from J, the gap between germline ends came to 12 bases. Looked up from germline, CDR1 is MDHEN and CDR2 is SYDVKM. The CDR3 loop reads CASSSGTVEQYV. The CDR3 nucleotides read TGTGCCAGCAGCTCTGGGACTGTCGAGCAGTACGTC.

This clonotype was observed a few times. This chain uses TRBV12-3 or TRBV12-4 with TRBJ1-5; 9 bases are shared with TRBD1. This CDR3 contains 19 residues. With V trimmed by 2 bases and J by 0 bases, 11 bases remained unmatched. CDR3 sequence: CASSLPGQGAEPSNQPQHF. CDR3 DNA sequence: TGTGCCAGCAGTTTACCGGGACAGGGTGCGGAGCCTAGCAATCAGCCCCAGCATTTT.

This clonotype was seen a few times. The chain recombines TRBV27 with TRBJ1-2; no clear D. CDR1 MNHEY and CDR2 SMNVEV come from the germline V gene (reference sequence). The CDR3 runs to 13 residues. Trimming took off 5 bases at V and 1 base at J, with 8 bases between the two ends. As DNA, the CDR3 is TGTGCCAGCAGTCCTGCGGGTAACTATGGCTACACCTTC. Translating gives CASSPAGNYGYTF.

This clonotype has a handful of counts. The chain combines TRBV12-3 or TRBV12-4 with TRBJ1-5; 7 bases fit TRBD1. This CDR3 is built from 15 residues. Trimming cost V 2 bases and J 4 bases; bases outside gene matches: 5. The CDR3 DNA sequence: TGTGCCAGCAGTTTAAAGGGGGCACTAAATCAGCCCCAGCATTTT. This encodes CASSLKGALNQPQHF.

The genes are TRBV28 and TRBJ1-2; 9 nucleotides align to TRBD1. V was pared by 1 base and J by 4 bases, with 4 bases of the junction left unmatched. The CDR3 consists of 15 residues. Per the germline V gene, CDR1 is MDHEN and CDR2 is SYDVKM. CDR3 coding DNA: TGTGCCAGCAGTTTATCCGGGACAGGGCCCTATGGCTACACCTTC. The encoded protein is CASSLSGTGPYGYTF.